The 10 T cell receptor beta chains below were found in one sample sequenced in a study of tumor and adjacent non-tumor tissue in lung cancer. The template was RNA from unsorted bulk tissue. This non-tumor lung sample came from over 3 cm beyond the tumor edge. A modified ARM-PCR protocol with three rounds of nested PCR amplified TCRbeta. TCRdb re-called the multiplex PCR reads with MiXCR, one entry per CDR3 protein. The sample consists of around 80,000 distinct CDR3 sequences, about four fifths of them appearing once. The sequencing input was distant non-tumor lung tissue. The receptor source for this set is a man between 60 and 70 years old with non-small cell lung cancer.

This clonotype was detected only once. The junction shows a germline mismatch at one end, possibly a read error. The chain links TRBV12-3 or TRBV12-4 to TRBJ1-1; possibly TRBD1 for D (5 bases). The CDR3 consists of 15 residues. CDR3 DNA: TGTGCCAGCAGTTTCCCAGGGATGTTGAACACTAAAGCTTTCTTT. Its translation: CASSFPGMLNTKAFF.

This rearrangement joins TRBV20-1 to TRBJ2-5; perhaps TRBD2 as D (6 bases). The CDR3 is 14 amino acids. V lost 8 bases and J 5 bases, leaving 21 bases between the germline ends. Germline V gene data show CDR1 as DFQATT and CDR2 as SNEGSKA (reference sequence). In nucleotides, the CDR3 is TGCAGTACTCGTAGCGGAGGGATGATCGAGACCCAGTACTTC. Its protein is CSTRSGGMIETQYF.

The table lists this clonotype with a count of one. Likely a read error: the CDR3 ends without its conserved phenylalanine or tryptophan. It is unclear where the CDR3 begins or ends on the DNA, so no DNA is shown, and the CDR3 is as TCRdb lists it. The chain combines TRBV6-5 with TRBJ1-5; TRBD1 reflects the table's D call only, with no check against the DNA. The CDR3 totals 15 residues, both ends included. The V gene's germline CDR1 is MNHEY and CDR2 SVGAGI. CDR3 region: CASSYLQGSNRPQQY.

For this clonotype: Compared with germline, one end of the junction differs, possibly owing to a read error. The J gene is TRBJ2-2, the V gene TRBV12-3 or TRBV12-4, with 11 bases fitting TRBD1. The CDR3 has 18 amino acids. The DNA for the CDR3 is TGTGCCAGCAATACCTCCCAGGACAGGGGGCCTCTATTCGGGGAACTGTTTTTT. As protein: CASNTSQDRGPLFGELFF.

This chain connects TRBV4-2 to TRBJ2-7; D perhaps matches TRBD2 (5 bases). The CDR3 covers 15 residues. V lost 0 bases, J lost 2 bases, and 11 bases lay in between. Germline V gene sequence: CDR1 LGHNA, CDR2 YNFKEQ. The CDR3 region has the DNA TGTGCCAGCAGCCAAGATTCGCGGGTCCCCTACGAGCAGTACTTC. It codes for CASSQDSRVPYEQYF.

This clonotype was recorded only once. Since no conserved phenylalanine or tryptophan closes the CDR3, a read error is the likely cause. The CDR3, as DNA: TGTGCCAGCAGTTCAGGGGGAGTGCAGTACTCC. The encoded protein is CASSSGGVQYS. This chain connects TRBV12-3 or TRBV12-4 to TRBJ2-7; 7 positions agree with TRBD1. V gave up 4 bases and J gave up 9 bases; unmatched junction bases: 3. CDR3 size: 11 residues.

The genes are TRBV13 and TRBJ2-2; D possibly corresponds to TRBD2 (6 bases). The germline CDR1 and CDR2 sequences are PRHDT and FYEKMQ (reference sequence). CDR3 length: 12 residues. The V end lost 5 bases, the J end lost 14 bases, and 15 bases lay between the germline ends. The CDR3 spells CASSRSAGGLFF. In nucleotides, the CDR3 is TGTGCCAGCAGCCGGTCGGCCGGGGGACTGTTTTTT.

Turning to this clonotype: One end of the junction varies from germline; a read error may be responsible. The chain combines TRBV6-5 with TRBJ1-5; possibly TRBD1 for D (6 bases). This CDR3 region has 15 residues. Germline CDR1 and CDR2: MNHEY and SVGAGI. CDR3 sequence (DNA): TGTACCAGCAGTCACCTACAGGGAAGCAATCAACCCCAGCATTTT. Its protein is CTSSHLQGSNQPQHF.

In regard to this clonotype: The missing conserved phenylalanine or tryptophan at the end of this CDR3 makes a read error likely. The DNA is left out, because the CDR3 cannot be placed on it with certainty; the CDR3 is given as TCRdb lists it. The chain is built from TRBV11-3 and TRBJ2-5; the listed D gene, TRBD2, was not tested against the DNA. The CDR3 adds up to 14 amino acids, both ends counted. The germline gives CDR1 SGHNT, CDR2 YENEEA. The CDR3: CASSLYGGTLVQHV.

Details on this clonotype: One end of the junction fails to match germline, which may point to a read error. The chain couples TRBV11-3 to TRBJ1-1, with D uncertain. The CDR3 loop spans 18 amino acids. Germline CDR1 is SGHNT and CDR2 is YENEEA. DNA for the CDR3: TGTGCCAGCAGCTTAACGCCGAGTCTGTATGATCGGAACGCTGAAGCTTTCTTT. Its protein is CASSLTPSLYDRNAEAFF.